Below, 20 T cell receptor beta chains from the same sample are listed, as sequenced in a study of blood T cell repertoires in COVID-19. Generated by immunoSEQ multiplex PCR, the TCRdb table keeps only in-frame clones and is missing some. The sample holds 170,000 or so clones, 83% seen once. The specimen sequenced was peripheral blood. The origin of the receptors is a human donor in a cohort sampled during active COVID-19.

The chain is built from TRBV27 and TRBJ1-2, with D unclear. This CDR3 comprises 14 residues. The V and J ends lost 2 bases and 7 bases respectively, with 14 bases between them. Germline V gene sequence: CDR1 MNHEY, CDR2 SMNVEV (reference sequence). CDR3 residues: CASSLDGRESGYTF. CDR3 in DNA: TGTGCCAGCAGTTTAGACGGTCGGGAGTCTGGCTACACCTTC.

This chain links TRBV7-9 with TRBJ2-4, with TRBD1 matching over 7 bases. Germline CDR1 SEHNR, CDR2 FQNEAQ (reference sequence). Trimming at V came to 2 bases and at J to 6 bases, leaving 4 bases not matched to a gene. The CDR3 has 14 residues. The CDR3 DNA follows: TGTGCCAGCAGCTTAAGACAGGGACCAAACATTCAGTACTTC. It translates to CASSLRQGPNIQYF.

V and J are TRBV3-1 (or the pseudogene TRBV3-2) and TRBJ1-5; D may be TRBD1 (6 bases). The CDR3 loop spans 15 amino acids. The germline gives CDR1 LGHDT, CDR2 YNNKEL (reference sequence). Trimming left V 0 bases short and J 7 bases short, with 13 bases between. CDR3 DNA sequence: TGTGCCAGCAGCCAAGAGGGGGCAAAAGGGCAGCCCCAGCATTTT. Protein product: CASSQEGAKGQPQHF.

The chain combines TRBV7-6 with TRBJ1-5; D is unclear. Germline CDR1 and CDR2: SGHVS and FNYEAQ. This CDR3 spans 14 amino acids. The germline V and J ends were trimmed by 1 base and 4 bases, with 8 bases remaining between them. This CDR3 is CASSLGRGNQPQHF. The DNA of the CDR3 is TGTGCCAGCAGCTTAGGGCGGGGAAATCAGCCCCAGCATTTT.

V usage is TRBV12-5 and J usage is TRBJ2-5, with TRBD2 as a possible D gene (5 bases). This CDR3 has 13 amino acids. Germline values: CDR1 LGHNT, CDR2 FRNRAP. Trimming took off 3 bases at V and 5 bases at J, with 10 bases between the two ends. DNA of the CDR3: TGTGCTAGTGGTTTAGCGGAGGCCGAGACCCAGTACTTC. This sequence encodes CASGLAEAETQYF.

V usage is TRBV6-1 and J usage is TRBJ1-4, with a tentative D call TRBD1 (6 bases). This CDR3 has 16 amino acids. With 0 bases removed from V and 7 bases from J, the gap between germline ends came to 15 bases. Germline CDR1 and CDR2: MNHNS and SASEGT. In DNA, the CDR3 is TGTGCCAGCAGTGAAGCCAACAGGGTTCGGAGTGAAAAACTGTTTTTT. It specifies CASSEANRVRSEKLFF.

The chain is built from TRBV7-8 and TRBJ1-6; no reliable D call. The CDR3 spans 13 residues. Germline CDR1 reads SGHVS; CDR2 reads FQNEAQ. Trimming pared 5 bases from V and 11 bases from J, leaving 13 bases between. This CDR3 is CASSTAERTPLHF. Here the CDR3 DNA reads TGTGCCAGCAGCACGGCGGAGAGGACACCCCTCCACTTT.

V is TRBV19 and J is TRBJ1-2, with D perhaps TRBD1 (6 bases). V lost 4 bases to trimming and J lost 0 bases, with 15 bases between them. This CDR3 spans 16 amino acids. Germline values: CDR1 LNHDA, CDR2 SQIVND (reference sequence). The CDR3 region is CASSTAGTQTNYGYTF. DNA for the CDR3: TGTGCCAGTAGTACCGCCGGGACACAGACTAACTATGGCTACACCTTC.

The rearrangement links TRBV18 to TRBJ1-1; D is unresolved. Looked up from germline, CDR1 is KGHSH and CDR2 is LQKENI. Trimming shortened V by 3 bases and J by 1 base, and 6 bases separated the two germline ends. This CDR3 is built from 13 residues. The CDR3 nucleotides read TGTGCCAGCTCACCGCCGGGGAACACTGAAGCTTTCTTT. It translates to CASSPPGNTEAFF.

The rearrangement joins TRBV2 to TRBJ2-7; tentative D call: TRBD1 (6 bases). CDR3 length equals 15 residues. Germline V gives CDR1 SNHLY, CDR2 FYNNEI. V was trimmed by 6 bases and J by 0 bases, leaving 15 bases between them. CDR3 sequence (DNA): TGTGCCAGCAGCCCTACAGGGCGTAGCTCCTACGAGCAGTACTTC. This encodes CASSPTGRSSYEQYF. Complete variable domain (other parts from reference TRBV2 and TRBJ2-7): EPEVTQTPSHQVTQMGQEVILRCVPISNHLYFYWYRQILGQKVEFLVSFYNNEISEKSEIFDDQFSVERPDGSNFTLKIRSTKLEDSAMYFCASSPTGRSSYEQYFGPGTRLTVT.

The J gene is TRBJ2-7, the V gene TRBV11-3; D is perhaps TRBD1 (5 bases). There are 14 residues in the CDR3. Germline V CDR1 and CDR2: SGHNT, YENEEA. V lost 1 base to trimming and J lost 2 bases, with 9 bases between them. CDR3 in DNA: TGTGCCAGCAGCTTAGGAACAGGAGCCTACGAGCAGTACTTC. It encodes CASSLGTGAYEQYF.

The rearrangement joins TRBV29-1 to TRBJ1-1; 7 positions agree with TRBD1. With V trimmed by 6 bases and J by 4 bases, 11 bases remained unmatched. The V gene's germline CDR1 is SQVTM and CDR2 ANQGSEA. This CDR3 is 14 amino acids long. The CDR3 DNA sequence: TGCAGCGTGGCCCGGGACAGCCAAGCCACTGAAGCTTTCTTT. Translated, it gives CSVARDSQATEAFF.

The chain recombines TRBV28 with TRBJ1-2; D perhaps matches TRBD1 (6 bases). The germline CDR1 and CDR2 sequences are MDHEN and SYDVKM. This CDR3 is 14 amino acids long. Trimming took off 11 bases at V and 0 bases at J, with 16 bases between the two ends. The CDR3 loop is CASLWQGTNYGYTF. The CDR3 nucleotides are TGTGCCTCCTTATGGCAGGGGACTAACTATGGCTACACCTTC.

The V call is TRBV15, the J call TRBJ1-1; D remains unclear. CDR3 length equals 16 residues. The germline V gene has CDR1 LNHNV and CDR2 YYDKDF (reference sequence). V was pared by 0 bases and J by 3 bases, with 14 bases between. The CDR3 sequence: CATSRDRRIGDTEAFF. The CDR3 DNA reads TGTGCCACCAGCAGAGATAGGAGGATTGGGGACACTGAAGCTTTCTTT. The full variable domain, completed using reference TRBV15 and TRBJ1-1, is DAMVIQNPRYQVTQFGKPVTLSCSQTLNHNVMYWYQQKSSQAPKLLFHYYDKDFNNEADTPDNFQSRRPNTSFCFLDIRSPGLGDTAMYLCATSRDRRIGDTEAFFGQGTRLTVV.

The chain employs TRBV28 and TRBJ2-1; 8 bases map to TRBD2. The CDR3 loop spans 14 amino acids. Per the germline V gene, CDR1 is MDHEN and CDR2 is SYDVKM. V gave up 7 bases and J gave up 6 bases; unmatched junction bases: 8. CDR3 sequence (DNA): TGTGCCAGCATGCCTAGCGGGTTCCTCAATGAGCAGTTCTTC. This sequence encodes CASMPSGFLNEQFF.

V gene TRBV18 combines with J gene TRBJ1-6; no clear D gene. The CDR3 covers 16 residues. Germline V gives CDR1 KGHSH, CDR2 LQKENI. The germline V and J ends were trimmed by 6 bases and 5 bases, with 17 bases remaining between them. CDR3: CASSYLMRGDNSPLHF. CDR3 DNA sequence: TGTGCCAGCTCGTACCTCATGCGGGGTGATAATTCACCCCTCCACTTT.

The chain employs TRBV5-4 and TRBJ2-3, with 9 bases aligning to TRBD1. V shed 5 bases, J shed 4 bases, and the junction held 8 bases outside the gene matches. CDR1 and CDR2 from the germline V gene are SGHNT and YYREEE (reference sequence). CDR3 length: 15 residues. In nucleotides, the CDR3 is TGTGCCAGCAGTTCTGGGACAGGGAAGGCAGATACGCAGTATTTT. Translated: CASSSGTGKADTQYF.

This clone was counted a single time. V usage is TRBV19 and J usage is TRBJ1-2; a possible D gene is TRBD1 (6 bases). Deletions cut 8 bases from V and 5 bases from J, with 18 bases between. The CDR3 runs 14 residues. Germline values: CDR1 LNHDA, CDR2 SQIVND (reference sequence). CDR3 sequence reads: CASSSTGMGYGYTF. For the CDR3, the DNA is TGTGCCAGTTCTTCTACAGGGATGGGTTATGGCTACACCTTC.

Comments on this clone: The same CDR3 arises from other DNA sequences in this sample as well. CDR3 region: CASSPGLTYEQYF. In DNA, the CDR3 is TGTGCCAGCTCACCAGGCTTAACCTACGAGCAGTACTTC. V usage is TRBV18 and J usage is TRBJ2-7; the D is unclear. Trimming took off 2 bases at V and 2 bases at J, with 7 bases between the two ends. Per germline, CDR1 KGHSH and CDR2 LQKENI. The CDR3 totals 13 residues.

The rearrangement uses TRBV5-6 and TRBJ2-7, with 7 bases identical to TRBD2. With 0 bases clipped from V and 2 bases from J, the junction kept 5 bases outside the gene matches. This CDR3 has 15 amino acids. CDR1 is SGHDT, CDR2 YYEEEE, per germline. The CDR3 sequence: CASSLVGGGTYEQYF. For the CDR3, the DNA is TGTGCCAGCAGCTTGGTTGGCGGGGGTACCTACGAGCAGTACTTC.